These 7 T cell receptor beta chains share one sample of origin, sequenced in a study of T cells in Graves' hyperthyroidism and ophthalmopathy. TCR beta CDR3 sequences were amplified from RNA transcripts. With the HTBI primer set, the TCR CDR3 went through a first round of RT-PCR. TCRdb re-analysed the multiplex PCR reads in MiXCR, keeping a single row per CDR3 protein. Altogether hundreds of thousands of distinct CDR3 sequences are present, roughly 17% being singletons, with the ten largest covering around 4%. The source material was blood. The receptor set was obtained from a woman aged 25 to 39 with Graves' hyperthyroidism.

Regarding this clonotype: A much more abundant neighbour one base away suggests this may be a read error. The missing conserved phenylalanine or tryptophan at the end of this CDR3 makes a read error likely. The CDR3 reads CASSPLRVTGELFS. CDR3 sequence (DNA): TGTGCCAGCAGTCCATTAAGGGTTACCGGGGAGCTGTTTTCT. The chain has TRBV28 and TRBJ2-2; D is unresolved. Per the germline V gene, CDR1 is MDHEN and CDR2 is SYDVKM. This CDR3 region has 14 residues. V gave up 5 bases and J gave up 5 bases, with 12 bases separating them.

The V call is TRBV4-3, the J call TRBJ1-6; TRBD1 matches 8 bases. The V segment lost 0 bases and the J segment 7 bases; nucleotides outside the gene matches: 5. The CDR3 is 16 amino acids. Germline V CDR1 and CDR2: LGHNA, YSLEER. The chain's CDR3 is CASSQETGALNSPLHF. The DNA for the CDR3 is TGCGCCAGCAGCCAAGAGACAGGGGCTTTGAATTCACCCCTCCACTTT.

This clonotype was seen a handful of times. The rearrangement links TRBV24-1 to TRBJ2-3; D is perhaps TRBD1 (5 bases). Trimming stripped 3 bases from V and 7 bases from J, with 10 bases between. The CDR3 sequence is 13 residues long. The germline CDR1 and CDR2 sequences are KGHDR and SFDVKD. The CDR3 bases are TGTGCCACCAGTGATCATGACAGCCATACGCAGTATTTT. Its translation is CATSDHDSHTQYF.

This clonotype turned up a few times. CDR3 nucleotide sequence: TGCGCCAGCAGCCAAGATAGGATGTGGGGGAGAGGGACCGGGGAGCTGTTTTTT. Translating gives CASSQDRMWGRGTGELFF. This chain links TRBV4-1 with TRBJ2-2, with D perhaps TRBD1 or TRBD2 (5 bases each). V dropped 0 bases and J dropped 5 bases, with 19 bases sitting between them. This CDR3 is 18 amino acids long. Germline-derived CDR1 and CDR2 are MGHRA and YSYEKL.

The chain has TRBV5-5 and TRBJ1-5; a weak D match, TRBD1 (6 bases). The germline V gene encodes CDR1 SGHKS and CDR2 YYEKEE (reference sequence). This CDR3 contains 15 residues. V was shortened by 1 base and J by 7 bases, with 15 bases between the two germline ends. The CDR3, as DNA: TGTGCCAGCAGCTTGATCGCGGGGGGCGGCCAGCCCCAGCATTTT. It encodes CASSLIAGGGQPQHF.

This clonotype occurred a few times. The V call is TRBV9, the J call TRBJ2-3; no firm D call. Per the germline V gene, CDR1 is SGDLS and CDR2 is YYNGEE. Trimming took 3 bases from V and 6 from J, leaving 11 bases between them. The CDR3 covers 13 residues. The CDR3 DNA sequence: TGTGCCAGCAGCGCTAACTCTGCCGATACGCAGTATTTT. Translated, it gives CASSANSADTQYF.

At least ten counts were recorded for this clonotype. V usage is TRBV7-2 and J usage is TRBJ2-7, with 9 bases that match TRBD2. With V trimmed by 6 bases and J by 2 bases, 2 bases remained unmatched. Germline V gene sequence: CDR1 SGHTA, CDR2 FQGNSA. The CDR3 covers 13 residues. The CDR3 protein is CASRTSGAYEQYF. Here the CDR3 DNA reads TGTGCCAGCAGGACTAGCGGAGCCTACGAGCAGTACTTC.